These 28 T cell receptor beta chains originate from one sample sequenced in a study of spatial heterogeneity in lung cancer. TCRdb reprocessed the 5' RACE reads with MiXCR, giving one entry per CDR3 protein. The table records 55,000 to 75,000 distinct CDR3 sequences, 8% to 9% of them present only once. Time point of the sample: sample taken at primary tumor resection. Whole RNA from tumor, nontumor lung or frozen PBMC was sequenced unsorted. The input for sequencing was PBMCs, taken at surgery. Receptors originate from a female donor with early-stage non-small cell lung cancer.

This clonotype was detected only a few times. The V and J genes are TRBV5-1 and TRBJ1-1; 7 bases are a match to TRBD1. V trimming: 3 bases; J trimming: 1 base; junction bases outside the gene matches: 6. The CDR3 runs to 15 residues. Looked up from germline, CDR1 is SGHRS and CDR2 is YFSETQ. The DNA of the CDR3 is TGCGCCAGCAGCTCGACAGGGAATCAGAACACTGAAGCTTTCTTT. Translation: CASSSTGNQNTEAFF. The whole variable domain, remainder taken from reference TRBV5-1 and TRBJ1-1, is KAGVTQTPRYLIKTRGQQVTLSCSPISGHRSVSWYQQTPGQGLQFLFEYFSETQRNKGNFPGRFSGRQFSNSRSEMNVSTLELGDSALYLCASSSTGNQNTEAFFGQGTRLTVV.

This clonotype was picked up a small number of times. The rearrangement uses TRBV10-3 and TRBJ2-1; 10 positions agree with TRBD2. CDR3 size: 15 residues. The V segment lost 4 bases and the J segment 6 bases; nucleotides outside the gene matches: 6. CDR1 and CDR2 from the germline V gene are ENHRY and SYGVKD. The CDR3 nucleotides read TGTGCCATCAGTGCGACTAGCGGGCCAGGCAATGAGCAGTTCTTC. Protein: CAISATSGPGNEQFF.

This clonotype was recorded only once. The CDR3 nucleotides read TGCAGTGCTAGCCGGGACTTCAACACCGGGGAGCTGTTTTTT. Translated: CSASRDFNTGELFF. This sequence joins TRBV20-1 and TRBJ2-2, with D maybe TRBD2 (6 bases). Trimming took 3 bases from V and 2 from J, leaving 10 bases between them. Germline assignment: CDR1 DFQATT and CDR2 SNEGSKA (reference sequence). The CDR3 spans 14 residues.

This clonotype was picked up a small number of times. V gene TRBV7-8 combines with J gene TRBJ2-2, with a tentative D call TRBD2 (5 bases). The germline CDR1 and CDR2 sequences are SGHVS and FQNEAQ. This CDR3 spans 15 amino acids. The germline V and J ends were trimmed by 0 bases and 7 bases, with 12 bases remaining between them. The CDR3 loop reads CASSLAGRAGGELFF. CDR3 bases: TGTGCCAGCAGCTTAGCAGGACGGGCGGGCGGGGAGCTGTTTTTT.

This clonotype was seen ten or more times. The chain joins TRBV19 to TRBJ1-2; 7 nucleotides agree with TRBD1. The CDR3 spans 14 residues. The germline V gene has CDR1 LNHDA and CDR2 SQIVND (reference sequence). V shed 3 bases and J 7 bases; nucleotides not matched to a gene: 8. CDR3 residues: CASSMGGQFAGYTF. The DNA for the CDR3 is TGTGCCAGTAGTATGGGGGGACAGTTTGCTGGCTACACCTTC. Drawing the rest from reference TRBV19 and TRBJ1-2, the complete variable domain is DGGITQSPKYLFRKEGQNVTLSCEQNLNHDAMYWYRQDPGQGLRLIYYSQIVNDFQKGDIAEGYSVSREKKESFPLTVTSAQKNPTAFYLCASSMGGQFAGYTFGSGTRLTVV.

This clonotype has ten or more counts. The rearrangement links TRBV5-1 to TRBJ2-1; D unclear. Germline values: CDR1 SGHRS, CDR2 YFSETQ. There are 12 residues in the CDR3. Trimming took off 9 bases at V and 8 bases at J, with 15 bases between the two ends. CDR3 coding DNA: TGCGCCACGCTGGGATCACGCGATGAGCAGTTCTTC. It codes for CATLGSRDEQFF. Looking up the rest from reference TRBV5-1 and TRBJ2-1 gives the full variable domain: KAGVTQTPRYLIKTRGQQVTLSCSPISGHRSVSWYQQTPGQGLQFLFEYFSETQRNKGNFPGRFSGRQFSNSRSEMNVSTLELGDSALYLCATLGSRDEQFFGPGTRLTVL.

The V gene is TRBV20-1, the J gene TRBJ1-1, with D hard to call. The CDR3 is 12 residues long. V lost 5 bases and J 2 bases, leaving 9 bases between the germline ends. The germline CDR1 and CDR2 sequences are DFQATT and SNEGSKA (reference sequence). CDR3 nucleotides: TGCAGTGCTGGCCAGCTCAACACTGAAGCTTTCTTT. Residues: CSAGQLNTEAFF.

In its sample, this clonotype was seen many times. CDR3 in DNA: TGTGCCAGCAGCCAAGAAAGGGGAGCCAAAAACATTCAGTACTTC. Its translation is CASSQERGAKNIQYF. This rearrangement joins TRBV4-2 to TRBJ2-4; TRBD1 is a possible D gene (5 bases). V lost 0 bases and J 0 bases, leaving 6 bases between the germline ends. CDR1 and CDR2 from the germline V gene are LGHNA and YNFKEQ. The CDR3 contains 15 residues.

This clonotype was seen a few times. The chain joins TRBV6-1 to TRBJ1-3, with D perhaps TRBD1 (5 bases). This CDR3 comprises 16 residues. V lost 3 bases, J lost 0 bases, and 12 bases lay in between. From germline, CDR1 is MNHNS and CDR2 SASEGT. The CDR3 is CASSETRASSGNTIYF. In DNA form, the CDR3 reads TGTGCCAGCAGTGAGACCAGGGCCAGCTCTGGAAACACCATATATTTT.

This clonotype came up a few times. V gene TRBV7-9 combines with J gene TRBJ1-1, with TRBD1 matching over 9 bases. The CDR3 loop spans 15 amino acids. In germline, CDR1 is SEHNR, CDR2 FQNEAQ (reference sequence). Germline trimming cut 4 bases from V and 4 bases from J; bases unmatched to any gene: 7. CDR3 sequence reads: CASSYRGTGPTEAFF. In DNA, the CDR3 is TGTGCCAGCAGCTATAGGGGGACAGGGCCCACTGAAGCTTTCTTT.

V usage is TRBV5-1 and J usage is TRBJ1-3; 7 nucleotides line up with TRBD1. CDR3 size: 15 residues. Germline CDR1 is SGHRS and CDR2 is YFSETQ. With 4 bases clipped from V and 2 bases from J, the junction kept 6 bases outside the gene matches. This chain's CDR3 is CASSLPTGAGNTIYF. In DNA form, the CDR3 reads TGCGCCAGCAGCCTACCAACAGGGGCTGGAAACACCATATATTTT. Full variable domain (missing parts from reference TRBV5-1 and TRBJ1-3): KAGVTQTPRYLIKTRGQQVTLSCSPISGHRSVSWYQQTPGQGLQFLFEYFSETQRNKGNFPGRFSGRQFSNSRSEMNVSTLELGDSALYLCASSLPTGAGNTIYFGEGSWLTVV.

The table lists this clonotype with a count of one. The chain employs TRBV12-3 or TRBV12-4 and TRBJ1-6; TRBD1 is a possible D gene (5 bases). This CDR3 contains 14 residues. V lost 2 bases, J lost 7 bases, and 9 bases lay in between. In DNA form, the CDR3 reads TGTGCCAGCAGTTTACAGGGTGGGAATTCACCCCTCCACTTT. It specifies CASSLQGGNSPLHF.

This clonotype was seen more than once but under ten times. The rearrangement links TRBV10-3 to TRBJ1-1; D gene unclear. The ends were cut back, 0 bases at V and 4 bases at J, with 6 bases in the middle. The CDR3 length is 13 residues. In germline, CDR1 is ENHRY, CDR2 SYGVKD. DNA of the CDR3: TGTGCCATCAGTGAGTCGGGAAGCACTGAAGCTTTCTTT. Its translation is CAISESGSTEAFF.

This sequence joins TRBV21-1 and TRBJ2-6; the table's D gene call, TRBD1, was not cross checked with the DNA. TRBV21-1 constitutes a pseudogene. This CDR3 has 16 amino acids. The DNA of the CDR3 is TGTGCCAGAGACAGGGTTCTATGCCCTGGGGCCAACGTCCTGACTTTC. This sequence encodes CARDRVLCPGANVLTF.

This clonotype was seen only a few times. CDR3 loop: CSAGSRDRDTEAFF. The CDR3 DNA follows: TGCAGTGCTGGGTCCCGGGACAGGGACACTGAAGCTTTCTTT. The chain couples TRBV20-1 to TRBJ1-1; 9 bases line up with TRBD1. The V gene end was trimmed by 5 bases and the J gene end by 3 bases; junction bases not matched to a gene: 7. Germline values: CDR1 DFQATT, CDR2 SNEGSKA (reference sequence). The CDR3 totals 14 residues.

This clonotype has a handful of counts. This chain uses TRBV2 with TRBJ2-3; D may be TRBD2 (6 bases). Trimming cost V 8 bases and J 0 bases, with 15 bases left between them. Germline loops: CDR1 SNHLY, CDR2 FYNNEI. The length of the CDR3 is 15 residues. The CDR3 coding sequence is TGTGCCAGCCTCGTCCGTCGGGGGAGCACAGATACGCAGTATTTT. It codes for CASLVRRGSTDTQYF. The full variable domain, with the rest looked up from reference TRBV2 and TRBJ2-3, is EPEVTQTPSHQVTQMGQEVILRCVPISNHLYFYWYRQILGQKVEFLVSFYNNEISEKSEIFDDQFSVERPDGSNFTLKIRSTKLEDSAMYFCASLVRRGSTDTQYFGPGTRLTVL.

V usage is TRBV20-1 and J usage is TRBJ2-7, with 9 bases matching TRBD2. Trimming removed 6 bases from V and 1 base from J; junction bases left unmatched: 7. CDR1 and CDR2 from the germline V gene are DFQATT and SNEGSKA (reference sequence). CDR3 length: 14 residues. CDR3 region: CSAGDSGSSYEQYF. DNA for the CDR3: TGCAGTGCGGGAGATAGCGGGAGTTCCTACGAGCAGTACTTC.

This clonotype was found many times. The genes are TRBV6-1 and TRBJ2-2; tentatively, D is TRBD2 (5 bases). The CDR3 loop spans 14 amino acids. The germline V and J ends were trimmed by 0 bases and 6 bases, with 8 bases remaining between them. The germline V gene encodes CDR1 MNHNS and CDR2 SASEGT. CDR3 loop: CASSEAAGAGELFF. The CDR3 coding sequence is TGTGCCAGCAGTGAAGCAGCCGGGGCCGGGGAGCTGTTTTTT.

As regards this clonotype: Being one base from a much bigger clone, this may be a read error. V usage is TRBV7-6 and J usage is TRBJ2-2; 10 bases align to TRBD2. The germline gives CDR1 SGHVS, CDR2 FNYEAQ. This CDR3 is 15 amino acids long. The CDR3 DNA follows: TGTGCCAACAGCTTAGCGGGAGGCTACACCGGGGAGCTGTTTTTT. Translating it yields CANSLAGGYTGELFF.

This clonotype has only a few counts. The J gene is TRBJ2-3, the V gene TRBV28; 7 bases map to TRBD2. Germline CDR1 and CDR2: MDHEN and SYDVKM. V was clipped by 8 bases and J by 6 bases; unmatched bases: 14. This CDR3 comprises 15 residues. The CDR3 DNA sequence: TGTGCCAGCTTCCCCTGGACTAGAGATCTGGATACGCAGTATTTT. Translating it yields CASFPWTRDLDTQYF.

This clonotype was seen at least ten times. This chain uses TRBV20-1 with TRBJ1-4; 8 bases map to TRBD1. The V gene end was trimmed by 5 bases and the J gene end by 4 bases; junction bases not matched to a gene: 9. Germline CDR1 is DFQATT and CDR2 is SNEGSKA (reference sequence). This CDR3 contains 15 residues. CDR3 loop: CSASSQGAGNEKLFF. Written as DNA, the CDR3 is TGCAGTGCTTCCAGCCAGGGGGCTGGTAATGAAAAACTGTTTTTT.

The chain recombines TRBV5-6 with TRBJ2-7; unclear D gene. This CDR3 region has 12 residues. Trimming left V 4 bases short and J 6 bases short, with 11 bases between. Germline V CDR1 and CDR2: SGHDT, YYEEEE. CDR3 sequence (DNA): TGTGCCAGCAGCCAATTCCCTTCCGAGCAGTACTTC. This codes for CASSQFPSEQYF.

This clonotype came up many times. The chain recombines TRBV5-1 with TRBJ2-1; D possibly uses TRBD1 or TRBD2 (5 bases each). V was clipped by 0 bases and J by 0 bases, with 7 bases between them. This CDR3 is 15 amino acids long. CDR1 is SGHRS, CDR2 YFSETQ, per germline. Here the CDR3 reads CASSLGGSSYNEQFF. DNA of the CDR3: TGCGCCAGCAGCTTGGGGGGGAGCTCCTACAATGAGCAGTTCTTC.

This chain connects TRBV7-7 to TRBJ2-2, with D unresolved. The CDR3 is 16 amino acids. V lost 5 bases and J 2 bases, leaving 15 bases between the germline ends. The germline gives CDR1 SSHAT, CDR2 FNYEAQ (reference sequence). CDR3 DNA sequence: TGTGCCAGCAGCCCAGGACGTTTCATAAACACCGGGGAGCTGTTTTTT. Translation: CASSPGRFINTGELFF.

For the CDR3, the DNA is TGTGCCAGCAGCCCAGGGACAGGGGGCACCAGGGACGGGGAGCTGTTTTTT. It yields the protein CASSPGTGGTRDGELFF. The chain combines TRBV4-2 with TRBJ2-2; 12 bases align to TRBD1. V shed 4 bases and J 7 bases; nucleotides not matched to a gene: 10. Germline CDR1 is LGHNA and CDR2 is YNFKEQ. The CDR3 spans 17 residues.

V usage is TRBV20-1 and J usage is TRBJ1-1; TRBD1 matches at 8 bases. Germline V lookup: CDR1 DFQATT, CDR2 SNEGSKA (reference sequence). The V gene end was trimmed by 3 bases and the J gene end by 1 base; junction bases not matched to a gene: 7. The CDR3 has 15 amino acids. CDR3 amino acids: CSASGGQASNTEAFF. The CDR3, as DNA: TGCAGTGCTAGTGGGGGACAGGCTTCGAACACTGAAGCTTTCTTT.

This clonotype occurred many times. The V gene is TRBV9, the J gene TRBJ2-3; D is possibly TRBD2 (6 bases). The CDR3 contains 14 residues. V lost 2 bases and J lost 3, with 10 bases in between. Germline assignment: CDR1 SGDLS and CDR2 YYNGEE. CDR3 sequence (DNA): TGTGCCAGCAGCGTCCCAGGAGGGACAGATACGCAGTATTTT. It translates to CASSVPGGTDTQYF.

This chain links TRBV7-2 with TRBJ2-1; D unresolved. Germline values: CDR1 SGHTA, CDR2 FQGNSA. V lost 5 bases and J 2 bases, leaving 13 bases between the germline ends. This CDR3 has 15 residues. In nucleotides, the CDR3 is TGTGCCAGCAGCCTGACGGATAATCCCTACAATGAGCAGTTCTTC. It codes for CASSLTDNPYNEQFF.